The rows below give T cell receptor beta chains drawn from one sample of a study of T cells after yellow fever vaccination. MiXCR, applied by TCRdb to the 5' RACE reads, yields one record per CDR3 protein. The sample carries 320,000 or so distinct CDR3 sequences, roughly 8% recorded once. Sequencing used PBMCs, obtained roughly seven weeks after the first yellow fever vaccination. The receptor source for this set is a man between 18 and 29 years old who received the YFV17D yellow fever vaccine. The CDR3 runs from the conserved cysteine through the conserved F or W.

cdr3_aa	v_call	j_call
CASSAGGGQPQHF	TRBV10-1	TRBJ1-5
CASSYTLYGSEQFF	TRBV6-2/TRBV6-3	TRBJ2-1
CASSLGGIRNSPLHF	TRBV5-1	TRBJ1-6
CAWSVKGGAKLFF	TRBV30	TRBJ1-4
CASSFPRGLDLGNEQFF	TRBV7-9	TRBJ2-1
CASSLETGGPNEQFF	TRBV12-3/TRBV12-4	TRBJ2-1
CASSARTGDHTF	TRBV5-1	TRBJ1-2
CTSKPGQGYNEQFF	TRBV5-1	TRBJ2-1
CASSLEGPTTNEKLFF	TRBV7-2	TRBJ1-4
CASSTRTGQGLYNEQFF	TRBV5-1	TRBJ2-1
CASKGSGSAYEQYF	TRBV6-1	TRBJ2-7
CASSADRGTDTQYF	TRBV9	TRBJ2-3
CSARPVTREETQYF	TRBV20-1	TRBJ2-5
CASRTQGAGNTIYF	TRBV7-3	TRBJ1-3
CASSLGRGAQAKNIQYF	TRBV7-2	TRBJ2-4
CASSLGDGVYNSPLHF	TRBV12-3/TRBV12-4	TRBJ1-6
CASSGATGGTEQFF	TRBV5-1	TRBJ2-1
CASRERRTAVF	TRBV6-2/TRBV6-3	TRBJ1-1
CASSSQGSGELFF	TRBV5-1	TRBJ2-2
CASSFRGLAGRQRAQYF	TRBV12-3/TRBV12-4	TRBJ2-5
CASSVVGQGDEKLFF	TRBV9	TRBJ1-4
CASSLDSRASGRAFF	TRBV7-9	TRBJ1-1
CASSFRGLGETQYF	TRBV5-8	TRBJ2-5
CASSDGRGHSGELFF	TRBV6-4	TRBJ2-2
CASSHLSGANVLTF	TRBV6-5	TRBJ2-6
CASSLALAGLPQETQYF	TRBV5-1	TRBJ2-5
CASRPSGENTGELFF	TRBV6-2/TRBV6-3	TRBJ2-2
CASSLVGGVGTEAFF	TRBV5-1	TRBJ1-1
CASTSSRIVYNEQFF	TRBV5-5	TRBJ2-1
CSARDRVGGKGYTF	TRBV20-1	TRBJ1-2
CASSLAPSGGTHEQFF	TRBV5-1	TRBJ2-1
CASSRGTETQYF	TRBV28	TRBJ2-5
CSASLGGLSTDTQYF	TRBV20-1	TRBJ2-3
CATSDLGDRGNQPQHF	TRBV24-1	TRBJ1-5
CAFRITRLAGGPQETQYF	TRBV2	TRBJ2-5
CASSEAQGVDNEQFF	TRBV25-1	TRBJ2-1
CASSHSNYGYTF	TRBV7-2	TRBJ1-2